This TCR beta chain was captured in a study of blood T cell repertoires in COVID-19. Germline assignment: CDR1 SGDLS and CDR2 YYNGEE. Trimming pared 3 bases from V and 0 bases from J, leaving 10 bases between. This CDR3 is built from 15 residues. The protocol was immunoSEQ multiplex PCR, while the TCRdb copy is restricted to in-frame clones and leaves out a portion. The sample has over 200,000 clones; around 85% are singletons. This sequence joins TRBV9 and TRBJ1-3; TRBD1 might be the D (5 bases). The TCR was taken from a human donor in a cohort sampled during active COVID-19. Sequencing input: peripheral blood. CDR3 amino acids: CASSEGVPSGNTIYF. The CDR3 DNA follows: TGTGCCAGCAGCGAAGGGGTGCCCTCTGGAAACACCATATATTTT. Using reference TRBV9 and TRBJ1-3 for the parts outside the CDR3, the full variable domain is DSGVTQTPKHLITATGQRVTLRCSPRSGDLSVYWYQQSLDQGLQFLIQYYNGEERAKGNILERFSAQQFPDLHSELNLSSLELGDSALYFCASSEGVPSGNTIYFGEGSWLTVV.